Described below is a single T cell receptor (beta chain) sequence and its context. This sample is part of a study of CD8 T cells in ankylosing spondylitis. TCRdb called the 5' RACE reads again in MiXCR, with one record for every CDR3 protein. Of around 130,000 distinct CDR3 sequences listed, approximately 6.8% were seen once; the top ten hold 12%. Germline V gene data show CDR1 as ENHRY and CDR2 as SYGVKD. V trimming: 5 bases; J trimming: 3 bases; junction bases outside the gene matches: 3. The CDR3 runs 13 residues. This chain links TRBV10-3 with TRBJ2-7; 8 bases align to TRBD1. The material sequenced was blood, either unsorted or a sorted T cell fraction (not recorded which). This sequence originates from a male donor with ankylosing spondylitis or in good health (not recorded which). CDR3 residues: CAISRTGGYEQYF. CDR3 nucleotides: TGTGCCATCAGTCGTACAGGGGGCTACGAGCAGTACTTC.